This TCR beta chain came from a study of graft-versus-host responses after intestinal transplantation. On the study more broadly: Each recipient received a multivisceral, liver-intestinal, or isolated intestinal graft.

Sequencing was performed with immunoSEQ multiplex PCR; in TCRdb, only in-frame clones are kept and a portion is missing. Here the sample spans about 88,000 clones, roughly 93% being singletons. CDR3 size: 19 residues. Germline values: CDR1 SGDLS, CDR2 YYNGEE. The junction had 10 bases not matched to a gene; V was cut back by 4 bases and J by 1 base. As for this clone: Its specificity is unknown.

Sample: unstimulated CD4+ T cells sorted from spleen or lymph node cells, taken before transplant. The clonotype comes from a human donor who was the organ donor for an intestinal transplant. This chain uses TRBV9 with TRBJ2-2, with 13 bases identical to TRBD2. CDR3 coding DNA: TGTGCCAGCAGCTCATCACTAGCGGGGGGGCCCGGGAACACCGGGGAGCTGTTTTTT. Its translation is CASSSSLAGGPGNTGELFF. The variable domain in full, with the rest retrieved from reference TRBV9 and TRBJ2-2, is DSGVTQTPKHLITATGQRVTLRCSPRSGDLSVYWYQQSLDQGLQFLIQYYNGEERAKGNILERFSAQQFPDLHSELNLSSLELGDSALYFCASSSSLAGGPGNTGELFFGEGSRLTVL.